This TCR beta chain appears in the sequencing data of a study of cytomegalovirus exposure and HLA in healthy donors. Study-wide results and limits: Despite most TCR sequences being rare, some public TCRs occurred in many donors.

About this clone itself: The antigen is undetermined.

With 60 Vbeta and 13 Jbeta primers, the PCR was carried out. The repertoire was sequenced with immunoSEQ multiplex PCR; TCRdb's copy has only in-frame clones and lacks some. The sample lists 250,000 to 350,000 clones; roughly 88% were seen once. The germline V gene has CDR1 MNHEY and CDR2 SVGAGI. The CDR3 runs 13 residues. Trimming stripped 7 bases from V and 5 bases from J, with 14 bases between. This TCR derives from a middle-aged man in good health and CMV-seropositive. The sample taken for sequencing was PBMCs. The gene calls are TRBV6-5 and TRBJ1-2, with D possibly TRBD1 on 5 matching bases. The CDR3 bases are TGTGCCAGCACTCCTGACAGTAGATATGGCTACACCTTC. Translating gives CASTPDSRYGYTF.